This T cell receptor beta chain was identified during a study of post-analysis software for immune sequencing data. Across the whole study: The cohort encompassed relapsing-remitting, secondary progressive and progressive-relapsing multiple sclerosis disease courses.

Trimming cost V 0 bases and J 8 bases; bases outside gene matches: 5. The CDR3 runs 15 residues. Germline values: CDR1 MGHRA, CDR2 YSYEKL. Carried by the TCR beta cDNA libraries were unique molecular identifiers. A population of roughly 0.95 to 10 million T cells gave rise to about half a million cDNA molecules. TCRdb passed the PCR reads through MiXCR, listing each CDR3 protein once. The top ten hold about 0.5% of the sample, which has hundreds of thousands of distinct CDR3 sequences, roughly 29% seen once. Notes on this clonotype: The antigen is unknown.

Findings and limits, study-wide: Significantly lower normalized Chao1 diversity was found in patients with multiple sclerosis relative to controls. Five or six TRBV segments were more frequent in patients than controls; TRBV5-6, TRBV5-1 and TRBV20-1 belonged to this group. The F measure placed samples prepared in the same batch into strongly shared clusters.

The specimen sequenced was blood. This sequence joins TRBV4-1 and TRBJ1-4; 8 nucleotides match TRBD1. This sequence was found in a girl aged 5 to 17 with multiple sclerosis. CDR3 sequence reads: CASSQEGGTGEKLFF. CDR3 coding DNA: TGCGCCAGCAGCCAAGAGGGAGGGACAGGCGAAAAACTGTTTTTT.